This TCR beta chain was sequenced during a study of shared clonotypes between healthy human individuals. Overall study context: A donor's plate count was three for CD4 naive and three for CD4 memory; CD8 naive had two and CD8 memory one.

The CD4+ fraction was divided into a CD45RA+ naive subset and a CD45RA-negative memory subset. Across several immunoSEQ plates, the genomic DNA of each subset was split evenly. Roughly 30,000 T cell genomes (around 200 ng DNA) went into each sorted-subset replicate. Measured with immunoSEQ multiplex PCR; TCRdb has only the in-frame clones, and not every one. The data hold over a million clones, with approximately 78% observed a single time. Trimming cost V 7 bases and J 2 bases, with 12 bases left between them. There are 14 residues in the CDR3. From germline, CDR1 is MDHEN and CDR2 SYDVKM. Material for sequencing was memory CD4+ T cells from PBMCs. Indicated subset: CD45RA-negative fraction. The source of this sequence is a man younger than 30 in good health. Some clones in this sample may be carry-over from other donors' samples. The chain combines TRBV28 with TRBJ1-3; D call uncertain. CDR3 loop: CASTGGSAGNTIYF. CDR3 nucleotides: TGTGCCAGCACCGGAGGGTCGGCTGGAAACACCATATATTTT.